The sequence of this T cell receptor (beta chain) was determined in a study of T cells after yellow fever vaccination (dated by TCRdb to about 2019). For the wider study: The SMART-Seq v4 Ultra Low Input RNA kit was used to prepare libraries from fractions with low cell numbers. To track T-cell clones before and after primary and booster YFV17D yellow fever vaccination, bulk TCR alpha and beta repertoires were sequenced longitudinally. Two healthy male donors made up the cohort, one aged 18 to 29 years and the other aged 30 to 40 years. Blood was drawn at multiple timepoints before and after primary and secondary immunization, with bulk PBMC replicates and cell subsets isolated.

TCR cDNA was synthesized by 5'RACE template switching, which introduced a universal primer site and unique molecular identifiers. Priming of cDNA synthesis was performed from both the TCR alpha and TCR beta constant segments. Two PCR steps were used to amplify libraries, with sample barcodes and sequencing adapters being added in the second step. Sequencing of libraries was performed on Illumina HiSeq 2500 (2x100 bp) or NovaSeq (2x150 bp). As for how the authors treated the data: MIGEC was used to demultiplex reads and collapse the reads into UMI consensus sequences, and MiXCR was used for V(D)J alignment. Vaccine-responding clonotypes were identified with edgeR using replicate PBMC samples, with FDR below 0.01 and a log2 fold change above 5 up to day 15 being required. CD4 or CD8 identity was assigned to each bulk clonotype according to whether the clonotype was present at higher abundance in the sequenced CD4 repertoire or the sequenced CD8 repertoire. Through fastp at Q25 and MiXCR, TCRdb rebuilt clones from the public reads, retaining in-frame beta chains. Every distinct CDR3 protein forms one entry, paired with its most common genes and DNA. These V and J calls derive from TCRdb rather than the authors' analysis. A total of a few hundred thousand distinct CDR3 sequences appear in this sample, 17% of them only once. The top ten constitute 15% to 20% of the sample.

Study-wide conclusions, independent of this receptor: After the booster, most clones that had expanded after primary vaccination were detected again (nearly 98% of CD4 and around nine tenths of CD8), suggesting broad maintenance of memory. A small fraction of clonotypes showed up in both the CD4 and CD8 compartments, probably as a result of convergent recombination. Because abundant contaminating clonotypes from the bulk population could be contained in FACS-sorted repertoires, computational filtering was required. Compared with the primary T-cell response, the secondary T-cell response was faster but weaker, reaching its peak on day 5 rather than on day 15. The study included only a couple of donors, which limits how far the findings can be generalized.

What this sample's treatment or condition label stands for: live attenuated yellow fever vaccine strain. At each blood-draw timepoint, two biological replicates of bulk PBMCs were collected. PBMCs were isolated from peripheral blood using a standard Ficoll-Paque protocol. TriZol was used to extract RNA from bulk PBMCs, CD4 and CD8 fractions, and dextramer-positive and dextramer-negative fractions. From the cysteine up to the phenylalanine, the CDR3 has a length of 13 residues. Here the CDR3 DNA is all that survives: 39 bases in frame from base 1. Trimming takes 1 base off V and 7 bases off J; junction bases not matched to a gene: 4. The germline V gene yields SGHRS for CDR1 and YFSETQ for CDR2. Concerning this clonotype: The antigen it recognizes is unknown. It has no much larger one-base neighbor in the sample; base qualities were not kept.

The V gene is TRBV5-1 and the J gene is TRBJ1-2, with 7 bases matching TRBD1. The specimen comprised PBMCs, sampled 5 days after the first yellow fever vaccination. The TCR comes from a man between 18 and 29 years old who received the YFV17D yellow fever vaccine. The DNA is TGCGCCAGCAGCTTGATACCAGGGGGTGGCTACACCTTC. Its translation reads: CASSLIPGGGYTF.